This T cell receptor (beta chain) was recovered during a study of beta chain features in type 1 diabetes. Whole-study findings and limits: Moderate yet significant TCRB CDR3 shortening was seen in Type 1 diabetes patients in all four CD4+ subsets. Still unanswered here is whether HLA type influences TCRB rearrangement. Within the patient group, naive, central memory and Treg TCRB repertoires appeared more similar to each other than within healthy donors.

Staining for CD45RO/CCR7/CD25/CD127/CD95/CD27 allowed sorting of CD4+ naive, central memory, regulatory and stem cell-like memory cells. This clone was seen a few times. Antigen unknown. The CDR3 is 15 residues long. In germline, CDR1 is GTSNPN, CDR2 SVGIG (reference sequence). V lost 2 bases and J lost 5; bases outside the gene matches: 5. The sequenced template was cDNA made from the entire isolated RNA. The table came from immunoSEQ multiplex PCR; TCRdb's copy has only in-frame clones and leaves some out. This table holds 160,000 or so clones, approximately 9.9% found once. The specimen was central memory CD4+ T cells from blood. This receptor was obtained from a woman under 30 in good health. J is TRBJ2-1 and V is TRBV30; 11 bases are a match to TRBD2. This CDR3 is CAWSNKGLADNEQFF. For the CDR3, the DNA is TGTGCCTGGAGTAACAAGGGACTAGCGGACAATGAGCAGTTCTTC.